This TCR beta chain was found in a study of Graves' ophthalmopathy and Graves' hyperthyroidism. Findings of the study overall: Blood also harbored most expanded thyroid clonotypes above 0.001 frequency.

The study amplified TCR beta CDR3 regions using RNA transcripts. Second-round multiplex PCR came after a first-round RT-PCR that employed HTBI primers. TCRdb re-called the multiplex PCR reads through MiXCR, storing one row per CDR3 protein. The sample includes some 370,000 distinct CDR3 sequences, about 17% of them seen just once. Many counts were recorded for this clonotype. The antigen is not known. J lost 5 bases, V lost 0 bases, and 4 bases had no gene match. Germline CDR1 is MDHEN and CDR2 is SYDVKM. The CDR3 is 15 residues long. In this cohort's terms, stable hyperthyroidism meant no ophthalmopathy by 18 months of follow-up. Enrolled hyperthyroidism patients had a new diagnosis, a duration under 2 months, and an age of 18 to 65. The diagnosis was founded upon clinical symptoms, serum thyroxine, TRAb, thyroid ultrasound and orbital computed tomography.

The material sequenced was peripheral blood. The chain employs TRBV28 and TRBJ1-3; 7 positions match TRBD1. The receptor comes from an adult woman with stable Graves' hyperthyroidism. CDR3 in DNA: TGTGCCAGCAGTTTATGGGCAGGGGGACGAAACACCATATATTTT. As protein: CASSLWAGGRNTIYF.